The present T cell receptor (beta chain) was sequenced within a study of metastatic and nonmetastatic thyroid tumors. Overall study results and limits: Across blood and tumor, TCR beta diversity in malignant thyroid tumors was reportedly significantly higher than in benign nodules.

The CDR3 sequence is 16 residues long. Trimming stripped 4 bases from V and 0 bases from J, with 16 bases between. Germline loops: CDR1 GTSNPN, CDR2 SVGIG (reference sequence). In the authors' workflow: Building a distant-metastasis classifier for papillary thyroid cancer drew on CDR3 differences across clinicopathological groups. TCRdb re-processed the PCR reads through MiXCR. The V and J calls reflect TCRdb's pipeline rather than the authors' work. This repertoire shows around 17,000 clones, roughly 13% found once; its top ten account for around 31%. The sample holds many counts of this clone. Its matching antigen is unknown. The entire patient cohort was treatment-naive prior to thyroid surgery.

The chain is built from TRBV30 and TRBJ1-3; a possible D gene is TRBD1 (6 bases). The sequenced sample consisted of blood. The TCR was taken from a female donor with papillary thyroid cancer or a benign thyroid nodule (not recorded which). Some clones in this sample may be carry-over from other donors' samples. CDR3 sequence: CAWTNWGRASGNTIYF. The CDR3 DNA sequence: TGTGCCTGGACTAACTGGGGGCGCGCCTCTGGAAACACCATATATTTT.